The rows below give T cell receptor beta chains drawn from one sample of a study of tumor and adjacent non-tumor tissue in lung cancer. From the multiplex PCR reads, TCRdb called clonotypes with MiXCR, one entry per CDR3 protein. The profile shows 110,000 or so distinct CDR3 sequences, roughly 74% of them singletons. The source material was lung tumor tissue. The receptor source for this set is an older woman with non-small cell lung cancer. Each CDR3 is given with its conserved first and last residue. Fields, in order: J gene, clone size, V gene, D gene, CDR3 DNA, CDR3 protein. A D gene is named only where the DNA matches it firmly. Where a row states a size, it is once, few, many or the class of an expanded clone; other rows omit it.

J: TRBJ2-3
size: NA
V: TRBV11-3
D: NA
DNA: TGTGTCAGGAGCCCCGCCGGGGATGGAGGTCATACGCAGTATTTT
CDR3: CVRSPAGDGGHTQYF

J: TRBJ1-1
size: NA
V: TRBV20-1
D: NA
DNA: TGCAGAGCTAGCTTACCTCGAAACACTGAAGCTTTTTTT
CDR3: CRASLPRNTEAFF

J: TRBJ1-5
size: NA
V: TRBV4-3
D: NA
DNA: TGCGCCAGCAGCCAAGATTGGGGAGGAGGAGTAGGTCAGCCCCAGCATTTT
CDR3: CASSQDWGGGVGQPQHF

J: TRBJ1-2
size: NA
V: TRBV20-1
D: NA
DNA: TGCAGTGCTAGACCAGCTCAGGGAACCCCACAATTCCACCTTAACTATCGCTACACCTTC
CDR3: CSARPAQGTPQFHLNYRYTF

J: TRBJ1-2
size: NA
V: TRBV6-1
D: NA
DNA: TGTGCCAGCAAACTCGGCCCCTATAGGGGTCGCGGGAGCTATGACTACACCTTC
CDR3: CASKLGPYRGRGSYDYTF

J: TRBJ2-5
size: many
V: TRBV20-1
D: NA
DNA: TGCAGTGCTAGATCAACTTGGACTATGGAGGGGTACCAAGAGACCCAGTACTTC
CDR3: CSARSTWTMEGYQETQYF

J: TRBJ2-7
size: NA
V: TRBV10-1
D: TRBD2
DNA: TGTGCCAGCAGTAGCGGGGGAAATGACATGCAGTACTTC
CDR3: CASSSGGNDMQYF

J: TRBJ2-6
size: NA
V: TRBV29-1
D: TRBD1
DNA: TGCAGCGTGGATAACACAGGGGGCACTGGGGCCGACGCCCTGACTTTC
CDR3: CSVDNTGGTGADALTF

J: TRBJ2-7
size: NA
V: TRBV28
D: NA
DNA: TGTGCCAGCAGTCTGATAGGGCTCTATTACGAGCAGTACTTC
CDR3: CASSLIGLYYEQYF

J: TRBJ1-1
size: NA
V: TRBV5-1
D: NA
DNA: TGCGCCAACACCTTGGCCGGGAACAATGAAGCTTTCTTT
CDR3: CANTLAGNNEAFF

J: TRBJ1-1
size: few
V: TRBV5-1
D: NA
DNA: TGCCCTAGCAGCTTGGCTGGGAACACTGAAGCTTTCTTT
CDR3: CPSSLAGNTEAFF

J: TRBJ2-2
size: NA
V: TRBV10-2
D: NA
DNA: TGCGCCAGCAGTGCCACCCGGAGAACGAAGACCGGGGAGCCGTTTTTT
CDR3: CASSATRRTKTGEPFF

J: TRBJ1-5
size: NA
V: TRBV6-6
D: NA
DNA: TGTGCCAGCAGCTTTGTTGGGCGACGCGATCAGCCCCAGCATTTT
CDR3: CASSFVGRRDQPQHF

J: TRBJ2-2
size: NA
V: TRBV10-1
D: NA
DNA: TGCGCCAGCGTAAGAATTGCCGGGGAGCTGTTTTTT
CDR3: CASVRIAGELFF

J: TRBJ2-3
size: NA
V: TRBV12-3/TRBV12-4
D: NA
DNA: TGTGCCAGTAGTTTTTCTACGGACAATCAGCCCCAGTATTTT
CDR3: CASSFSTDNQPQYF

J: TRBJ2-2
size: few
V: TRBV6-5
D: TRBD1
DNA: TGTGCCAGCAGATCTCCCGGACAGGGGAGTGTATCCGGGGAGCTGTTTTTT
CDR3: CASRSPGQGSVSGELFF

J: TRBJ2-2
size: NA
V: TRBV7-2
D: NA
DNA: TGTGCCTGCGGCTTGCTGAGAGGGACGGACCGTACCGGGGAGCTGTTTTTT
CDR3: CACGLLRGTDRTGELFF

J: TRBJ1-5
size: NA
V: TRBV20-1
D: NA
DNA: TGCAGTGCGGGTGTGACAGGCCTGCCGAGCAATCAGCCCCAGCATTTT
CDR3: CSAGVTGLPSNQPQHF

J: TRBJ2-2
size: NA
V: TRBV11-2
D: NA
DNA: TGTGCCAGCAGCATGCGGGACAACACCAGTGAGCTGTTTTTT
CDR3: CASSMRDNTSELFF

J: TRBJ2-1
size: NA
V: TRBV11-2
D: TRBD2
DNA: TGTGTCAGCAACCATATTAGCGGGGGCCGATACAATGAGCACTTCTTC
CDR3: CVSNHISGGRYNEHFF

J: TRBJ1-6
size: few
V: TRBV11-2
D: NA
DNA: TGTGCCAGCAGGCTACAGGGTGGCTCACCCCTCCACTTT
CDR3: CASRLQGGSPLHF

J: TRBJ1-6
size: NA
V: TRBV11-2
D: NA
DNA: TGTGCCAGCAGCTTAGGACGGTTTGGAACACCCCCTCACTTT
CDR3: CASSLGRFGTPPHF

J: TRBJ2-5
size: NA
V: TRBV4-3
D: NA
DNA: TGCGCCAGTAGCCAAGGGGGTGAAGGGATAGAGATCCAGTACTTC
CDR3: CASSQGGEGIEIQYF

J: TRBJ1-6
size: NA
V: TRBV20-1
D: NA
DNA: TGCAGTCTTCTATCCGATCTTAATTCACCCTTCCACTTT
CDR3: CSLLSDLNSPFHF

J: TRBJ1-2
size: many
V: TRBV6-2/TRBV6-3
D: NA
DNA: TGTGCCAGCAGGGGCTCAGGCGGCTACACCTTC
CDR3: CASRGSGGYTF

J: TRBJ1-4
size: NA
V: TRBV12-3/TRBV12-4
D: NA
DNA: TGTGCCGGCAGCGCAAAAACTTACAAGGAAAAACTGTTTTTT
CDR3: CAGSAKTYKEKLFF

J: TRBJ2-1
size: NA
V: TRBV20-1
D: TRBD1
DNA: TGCAGTGCACTAGGACAGGGGGGACTCAATGAGCAGTTCTTC
CDR3: CSALGQGGLNEQFF

J: TRBJ1-1
size: NA
V: TRBV30
D: NA
DNA: TGTGCCTGGGGCTCAGGGGTTCGTCAAAACACTGAAGCTTTCTTT
CDR3: CAWGSGVRQNTEAFF

J: TRBJ1-2
size: many
V: TRBV29-1
D: NA
DNA: TGCAGCGTTGCCCCCTCTTCTAGTAACTATGGCTACACCTTC
CDR3: CSVAPSSSNYGYTF

J: TRBJ2-7
size: NA
V: TRBV4-1
D: NA
DNA: TGCGCCAGCAGGCGAACAGGTGCGAGCTCCTACGAGCAGTACTTC
CDR3: CASRRTGASSYEQYF

J: TRBJ2-1
size: NA
V: TRBV11-2
D: NA
DNA: TGTGCCAGAAGCCACGAACCTCCGGGGGAGCAGTTCTTC
CDR3: CARSHEPPGEQFF

J: TRBJ2-7
size: NA
V: TRBV11-3
D: NA
DNA: TGTGCCAGCAGTCAGGACTGCGGAGGATACGAGCAGTACTTC
CDR3: CASSQDCGGYEQYF

J: TRBJ2-3
size: many
V: TRBV20-1
D: TRBD1
DNA: TGCAGTGCTAGAGCCACAGGGGCCGCGAGAGATACGCAGTATTTT
CDR3: CSARATGAARDTQYF

J: TRBJ2-5
size: NA
V: TRBV6-6
D: TRBD2
DNA: TGTGCCAGCAGGGATGGGACTAGCGGGGGGTGGTACCAAGAGACCCAGTACTTC
CDR3: CASRDGTSGGWYQETQYF

J: TRBJ1-6
size: NA
V: TRBV11-2
D: NA
DNA: TGTGCCAGTAGTTTAGAAGCATGTAATTCACCCCTCCACTTT
CDR3: CASSLEACNSPLHF

J: TRBJ1-4
size: NA
V: TRBV4-1
D: NA
DNA: TGCGGCAGCAGCCATTATGGGGGAGGGTCAGGGAACGAAAAACTGTTTTTT
CDR3: CGSSHYGGGSGNEKLFF

J: TRBJ1-5
size: NA
V: TRBV6-5
D: TRBD1
DNA: TGTGCCAGCAGTGTCGGGACAGTTTATAGCACTCAGCCCCAGCATTTT
CDR3: CASSVGTVYSTQPQHF

J: TRBJ1-2
size: many
V: TRBV12-3/TRBV12-4
D: TRBD1
DNA: TGTGCCAGCAGACGTGGACAGGGATATGGCTACACCTTC
CDR3: CASRRGQGYGYTF

J: TRBJ2-5
size: NA
V: TRBV28
D: TRBD2
DNA: TGTGCCAGCAGCCCCGGGACAGCGGGGACTAGCGTGTACCAAGAGACCCAGTACTTC
CDR3: CASSPGTAGTSVYQETQYF

J: TRBJ2-1
size: NA
V: TRBV28
D: NA
DNA: TGTGCCAGCATTGGAGGCCAGTGGGACAATGAGCAGTTCTTC
CDR3: CASIGGQWDNEQFF

J: TRBJ1-1
size: once
V: TRBV20-1
D: NA
DNA: TGCACTGCTAGTTCGGATATTAACACTGAAGCTTTCTTT
CDR3: CTASSDINTEAFF

J: TRBJ2-7
size: NA
V: TRBV24-1
D: NA
DNA: TGTGCCACCAGTGATTCTGGCAGACCTCCCTACGAGCAGTACTTC
CDR3: CATSDSGRPPYEQYF

J: TRBJ2-7
size: NA
V: TRBV29-1
D: NA
DNA: TGCAGCGTTCTGAGGGCAAGTGATTACGAGCAGTACTTC
CDR3: CSVLRASDYEQYF

J: TRBJ2-2
size: NA
V: TRBV30
D: NA
DNA: TGTGCCTTACAGGACCCGAACACCGGGGAGCTGTTTTTT
CDR3: CALQDPNTGELFF

J: TRBJ1-2
size: NA
V: TRBV6-5
D: TRBD1
DNA: TGTGCCAGCAGTCCAGACAGGGGGCGCCGGGTAGATGGCTACACCTTC
CDR3: CASSPDRGRRVDGYTF